This is a list of T cell receptor beta chains from one sample in a study of T cell responses to AZD1222 COVID-19 vaccine. Only in-frame clones appear in the TCRdb table, and some are missing; sequencing was by immunoSEQ multiplex PCR. The sample carries some 150,000 clones, about 92% recorded once. The sequencing used peripheral blood, collected 28 days after the second AZD1222 dose. These receptors were obtained from an adult who received the AZD1222 COVID-19 vaccine. Both conserved end residues are part of each CDR3. The D gene is left open where the match is weak.

CDR3nt: TGTGCCAGCAGCTCGATCCGGGGGGACGAAGCTTTCTTT
CDR3aa: CASSSIRGDEAFF
v_gene: TRBV7-9
j_gene: TRBJ1-1
d_gene: .

CDR3nt: TGTGCCAGCAGTTTATCGCGAGGGGGCCTCACTGAAGCTTTCTTT
CDR3aa: CASSLSRGGLTEAFF
v_gene: TRBV27
j_gene: TRBJ1-1
d_gene: TRBD1

CDR3nt: TGTGCCAGCAGTTTACCCCACCCAGGTACTGAAGCTTTCTTT
CDR3aa: CASSLPHPGTEAFF
v_gene: TRBV28
j_gene: TRBJ1-1
d_gene: .

CDR3nt: TGTGCCAGCAGTTTATCCCCCTCCACCGGGGAGCTGTTTTTT
CDR3aa: CASSLSPSTGELFF
v_gene: TRBV27
j_gene: TRBJ2-2
d_gene: .

CDR3nt: TGTGCCAGCAGCTACCGCCTAGCGGGGGACACAGATACGCAGTATTTT
CDR3aa: CASSYRLAGDTDTQYF
v_gene: TRBV11-3
j_gene: TRBJ2-3
d_gene: TRBD2

CDR3nt: TGTGCCACCAGTTTAGGACAGGGGTCGACAGATACGCAGTATTTT
CDR3aa: CATSLGQGSTDTQYF
v_gene: TRBV24-1
j_gene: TRBJ2-3
d_gene: TRBD1

CDR3nt: TGCGCCAGCAGCTTGGGGGGACCGGTCTCTGGAAACACCATATATTTT
CDR3aa: CASSLGGPVSGNTIYF
v_gene: TRBV5-1
j_gene: TRBJ1-3
d_gene: .

CDR3nt: TGTGCCAGCAGTTACCCGCAGGGTGTCTATGGCTACACCTTC
CDR3aa: CASSYPQGVYGYTF
v_gene: TRBV6-2/TRBV6-3
j_gene: TRBJ1-2
d_gene: .

CDR3nt: TGTGCCAGCAGTGGGGACAGTCCTGTTTTCTACGAGCAGTACTTC
CDR3aa: CASSGDSPVFYEQYF
v_gene: TRBV28
j_gene: TRBJ2-7
d_gene: TRBD1

CDR3nt: TGTGCCAGCAGTTTAATGGGCGGAACGATCTATGGCTACACCTTC
CDR3aa: CASSLMGGTIYGYTF
v_gene: TRBV27
j_gene: TRBJ1-2
d_gene: .

CDR3nt: TGTGCCACCAGTGATTTTAGCGGGCCCAGAAATGAGCAGTTCTTC
CDR3aa: CATSDFSGPRNEQFF
v_gene: TRBV24-1
j_gene: TRBJ2-1
d_gene: TRBD2

CDR3nt: TGCGCCAGCAGCTCGGAGGGGACTAGCGGGAGCGATGAGCAGTTCTTC
CDR3aa: CASSSEGTSGSDEQFF
v_gene: TRBV5-1
j_gene: TRBJ2-1
d_gene: TRBD2

CDR3nt: TGTGCCAGCAGCGCCGACGGAGAAGAGACCCAGTACTTC
CDR3aa: CASSADGEETQYF
v_gene: TRBV9
j_gene: TRBJ2-5
d_gene: .

CDR3nt: TGTGCCATCAGTGAGTCGAGAGGGCTGGCTAATGAAAAACTGTTTTTT
CDR3aa: CAISESRGLANEKLFF
v_gene: TRBV10-3
j_gene: TRBJ1-4
d_gene: .

CDR3nt: TGTGCCAGCAGCCAAGAAGGGTGGCCGGACGAGCAGTACTTC
CDR3aa: CASSQEGWPDEQYF
v_gene: TRBV3-1/TRBV3-2
j_gene: TRBJ2-7
d_gene: .

CDR3nt: TGTGCCAGCAGCCGGGACGCTGCCAGCGGGGGTTCCTACGAGCAGTACTTC
CDR3aa: CASSRDAASGGSYEQYF
v_gene: TRBV7-2
j_gene: TRBJ2-7
d_gene: TRBD2

CDR3nt: TGCAGCGTCCCAGGGACTAGCGGGGGCTCCTACAATGAGCAGTTCTTC
CDR3aa: CSVPGTSGGSYNEQFF
v_gene: TRBV29-1
j_gene: TRBJ2-1
d_gene: TRBD2

CDR3nt: TGCAGTGCTAGTCAAGAGACCCAGTACTTC
CDR3aa: CSASQETQYF
v_gene: TRBV20-1
j_gene: TRBJ2-5
d_gene: .

CDR3nt: TGTGCCAGCCAAACTTCTCCCGACAGTGGGGTAGAAAAACTGTTTTTT
CDR3aa: CASQTSPDSGVEKLFF
v_gene: TRBV2
j_gene: TRBJ1-4
d_gene: .